This T cell receptor (beta chain) was sequenced for a study of cytomegalovirus exposure and HLA in healthy donors. In the case of this clone: Its matching antigen is unknown.

Data came from immunoSEQ multiplex PCR; TCRdb stores just in-frame clones and leaves some out. Here the sample spans around 160,000 clones, approximately 86% being singletons. These donors were members of the approximately 110-subject validation cohort, a group separate from the roughly 670-subject first cohort. General observations from the study: The authors listed around 150 TCR beta chains as cytomegalovirus-associated. Rarity held for most TCR sequences, but there were some public TCRs that occurred in many donors. Cytomegalovirus status was reportedly diagnosed by the classifier with high sensitivity and specificity.

Trimming left V 1 base short and J 3 bases short, with 10 bases between. Germline V gene sequence: CDR1 LGHNA, CDR2 YSLEER. The CDR3 consists of 14 residues. The chain is built from TRBV4-3 and TRBJ2-7; tentative D call: TRBD2 (7 bases). The source material was PBMCs. This sequence was found in a man younger than 40 in good health and CMV-seropositive. The CDR3 loop is CASSQGEGGYEQYF. In DNA form, the CDR3 reads TGCGCCAGCAGCCAAGGGGAGGGGGGCTACGAGCAGTACTTC.